Below, 9 T cell receptor beta chains from the same sample are listed, as sequenced in a study of CD8+CD57+ T cells in acquired aplastic anemia. TCR beta VDJ and CDR3 were profiled, and genomic DNA was the template. TCRdb called the reads again in MiXCR, with one record for every CDR3 protein. The data show around 430,000 distinct CDR3 sequences, around 30% seen once. Individuals selected for sequencing had exhibited CD8+CD57+ cell expansion on flow cytometry. The sample taken for sequencing was sorted CD4+, CD8+, or CD8+CD57+ T cells (not recorded which) from PBMCs. All receptors come from a human donor with aplastic anemia.

The V gene is TRBV19, the J gene TRBJ2-2, with TRBD2 identical over 9 bases. Germline V gene data show CDR1 as LNHDA and CDR2 as SQIVND (reference sequence). The ends lost 4 bases at V and 0 bases at J; junction bases unmatched: 12. CDR3 size: 19 residues. The CDR3 DNA sequence: TGTGCCAGTAGTACCCCTAGGGCGGGAGGGACCCCGAACACCGGGGAGCTGTTTTTT. It codes for CASSTPRAGGTPNTGELFF.

The V call is TRBV11-2, the J call TRBJ2-3, with D maybe TRBD2 (7 bases). V shed 4 bases and J shed 2 bases, with 16 bases lying between them. The germline CDR1 and CDR2 sequences are SGHAT and FQNNGV. The CDR3 loop spans 16 amino acids. In nucleotides, the CDR3 is TGTGCCAGCAGCTATAGGGGGGGGCCAGACACAGATACGCAGTATTTT. Protein product: CASSYRGGPDTDTQYF.

The genes are TRBV25-1 and TRBJ2-5; 12 nucleotides agree with TRBD2. CDR3 size: 15 residues. V lost 5 bases to trimming and J lost 1 base; unmatched junction nucleotides: 2. Germline values: CDR1 MGHDK, CDR2 SYGVNS. The CDR3 DNA follows: TGTGCCAGCAGTTCGACTAGCGGGGGCCAAGAGACCCAGTACTTC. It translates to CASSSTSGGQETQYF.

This rearrangement joins TRBV10-3 to TRBJ1-6, with 8 bases fitting TRBD1. Germline V gene data show CDR1 as ENHRY and CDR2 as SYGVKD. This CDR3 has 14 amino acids. Trimming removed 6 bases from V and 8 bases from J; junction bases left unmatched: 6. In DNA form, the CDR3 reads TGTGCCATCAGGATTACGGACAGGGATTCACCCCTCCACTTT. Translating it yields CAIRITDRDSPLHF.

In its sample, this clonotype was seen a few times. The J gene is TRBJ1-1, the V gene TRBV10-3; 7 nucleotides align to TRBD1. This CDR3 spans 15 amino acids. The germline gives CDR1 ENHRY, CDR2 SYGVKD. V gave up 10 bases and J gave up 5 bases; unmatched junction bases: 16. In nucleotides, the CDR3 is TGTGCCAGCAGGGAAGGGGGCGCGGGAGGTACTGAAGCTTTCTTT. This codes for CASREGGAGGTEAFF.

The CDR3 DNA reads as TGCAGCGTTGTTAAGGACATGAACACTGAAGCTTTCTTT. Translating gives CSVVKDMNTEAFF. The chain has TRBV29-1 and TRBJ1-1; D might be TRBD1 (5 bases). CDR1 and CDR2 (germline): SQVTM, ANQGSEA. The CDR3 length is 13 residues. The V and J ends lost 4 bases and 0 bases respectively, with 9 bases between them. The full variable domain, rest sourced from reference TRBV29-1 and TRBJ1-1, is SAVISQKPSRDICQRGTSLTIQCQVDSQVTMMFWYRQQPGQSLTLIATANQGSEATYESGFVIDKFPISRPNLTFSTLTVSNMSPEDSSIYLCSVVKDMNTEAFFGQGTRLTVV.

In its sample, this clonotype was seen many times. The rearrangement links TRBV24-1 to TRBJ2-1, with D unclear. Trimming shortened V by 7 bases and J by 6 bases, and 12 bases separated the two germline ends. This CDR3 comprises 13 residues. In germline, CDR1 is KGHDR, CDR2 SFDVKD. In DNA, the CDR3 is TGTGCCACCAGCGCTCGGGTTGGCAATGAGCAGTTCTTC. Its protein product is CATSARVGNEQFF.

This clonotype appeared many times. The rearrangement uses TRBV10-2 and TRBJ1-1; tentatively, D is TRBD1 (5 bases). With 8 bases removed from V and 3 bases from J, the gap between germline ends came to 22 bases. This CDR3 has 16 amino acids. Per germline, CDR1 WSHSY and CDR2 SAAADI. DNA for the CDR3: TGCGCCAGCGTGGGGTTCGGGGGATTACTTTACACTGAAGCTTTCTTT. Its translation is CASVGFGGLLYTEAFF.

The chain links TRBV4-1 to TRBJ1-4; 7 nucleotides align to TRBD1. The CDR3 sequence is 17 residues long. V shed 4 bases and J 3 bases; nucleotides not matched to a gene: 11. Germline V gene sequence: CDR1 MGHRA, CDR2 YSYEKL. The CDR3 region has the DNA TGCGCCAGCAGCCTCAAGTCAGGGGGGAATGCTAATGAAAAACTGTTTTTT. This codes for CASSLKSGGNANEKLFF.